This TCR beta chain appears in the sequencing data of a study of identifying expanded T cells in peripheral blood. Study-wide points: Technical replicates showed around 1.2 changed clones; approximately two weeks roughly 16; four weeks 19. Approximately two-week clone count variance significantly increased as total template count grew.

On this clone: Its antigen is unidentified.

CDR1 and CDR2 from the germline V gene are LNHDA and SQIVND (reference sequence). The V and J ends lost 4 bases and 4 bases, in that order; junction bases with no gene match: 7. CDR3 length: 16 amino acids. Collection occurred without any documented infections or immune events in donors. The assay was immunoSEQ multiplex PCR, and TCRdb's table has in-frame clones only and misses some. The sample holds 80,000 to 95,000 clones; approximately 90% are singletons and the top ten take roughly 4%. This receptor was taken from a person between 18 and 70 years old in good health. The chain uses TRBV19 and TRBJ1-3; 10 bases are a match to TRBD1. The material sequenced was blood. Written as DNA, the CDR3 is TGTGCCAGTAGTACCTCGACAGGGGGCATCGGAAACACCATATATTTT. Protein: CASSTSTGGIGNTIYF.